What follows are 22 T cell receptor beta chains derived from one specimen sequenced in a study of tumor-infiltrating lymphocytes in primary liver carcinoma. With 400 to 550 ng total RNA as template and a constant-region primer, TCR beta cDNA was made. Sequencing libraries for TCR beta derived from three nested multiplex PCR rounds that used slightly modified ARM-PCR. TRBV1-TRBV30 forward primers paired with a C-beta reverse primer were used in the first two PCR rounds, which ran approximately 10 cycles each. MiXCR, applied by TCRdb to the multiplex PCR reads, yields one record per CDR3 protein. In the table there are about 130,000 distinct CDR3 sequences, 60% to 75% of which are singletons. Investigators took RNA and DNA out together from 20-30 mg of unsorted bulk tissue. The sequenced sample was liver tumor tissue from sampling region 3. Regarding subset: tumor region T3, left-lateral pole. Every receptor here comes from a woman aged 55-69 years with primary liver carcinoma and hepatitis B virus infection.

Worth noting for this clonotype: The germline gene is not matched at one end of the junction; a read error may be the cause. The gene calls are TRBV6-1 and TRBJ2-1; 9 positions agree with TRBD2. The germline gives CDR1 MNHNS, CDR2 SASEGT. This CDR3 has 16 amino acids. CDR3 sequence reads: CATSDPSGTSYNEQFF. The CDR3 DNA reads as TGTGCCACCAGTGATCCTAGCGGGACCTCCTACAATGAGCAGTTCTTC.

Concerning this clonotype itself: At one of its ends the junction is not consistent with the germline gene, which may arise from a read error. As DNA, the CDR3 is TGTGCCAGTAGCCCGATGGTGAGGGCTAAGGAGACCCTGTACTTC. Translating it yields CASSPMVRAKETLYF. The chain links TRBV11-2 to TRBJ2-5; D perhaps matches TRBD2 (5 bases). This CDR3 has 15 amino acids. Germline lookup yields CDR1 SGHAT and CDR2 FQNNGV.

Comments on this clonotype: This may be a read error, as it is one base from a much larger clone. J is TRBJ2-5 and V is TRBV5-6; 7 bases align to TRBD1. The germline V gene encodes CDR1 SGHDT and CDR2 YYEEEE. V gave up 4 bases and J gave up 4 bases; unmatched junction bases: 4. This CDR3 has 13 amino acids. CDR3 in DNA: TGTGCCAGCAGCGCGGACAGGTTAGAGACCCAGTACTTC. Translated, it gives CASSADRLETQYF.

The chain combines TRBV6-1 with TRBJ1-6; weak D call: TRBD1 (5 bases). The germline V gene encodes CDR1 MNHNS and CDR2 SASEGT. The CDR3 runs 15 residues. Trimming took off 6 bases at V and 5 bases at J, with 14 bases between the two ends. The CDR3 reads CASRIQEADNSPLHF. The CDR3, as DNA: TGTGCCAGCAGGATACAGGAGGCTGATAATTCACCCCTCCACTTT.

Note on this clonotype: This sequence may be a read error, since a much larger clone differs from it by one base. V gene TRBV4-1 combines with J gene TRBJ1-2, with TRBD1 matching 8 bases. Germline assignment: CDR1 MGHRA and CDR2 YSYEKL. This CDR3 is built from 14 residues. Here the CDR3 DNA reads TGCACCAGCAGCCAGGATCAGGGGGCGCGTGGCTACACCTTC. Translation: CTSSQDQGARGYTF.

This clonotype was seen repeatedly, ten times or more. The chain recombines TRBV5-1 with TRBJ2-1; the match to TRBD2 covers 8 bases. Unmatched junction bases numbered 10, after V lost 4 bases and J lost 1 base. Germline CDR1 SGHRS, CDR2 YFSETQ. The CDR3 is 17 amino acids. CDR3 sequence reads: CASSPQTSSGSYNEQFF. The DNA of the CDR3 is TGCGCCAGCAGCCCCCAAACTTCTAGCGGGTCCTACAATGAGCAGTTCTTC.

The chain combines TRBV11-2 with TRBJ2-3, with a possible D match to TRBD2 (6 bases). The V end lost 0 bases, the J end lost 11 bases, and 15 bases lay between the germline ends. The CDR3 contains 14 residues. Germline CDR1 reads SGHAT; CDR2 reads FQNNGV. As DNA, the CDR3 is TGTGCCAGCAGCTTAGAGAGAGGGCCGGGGGAGCAGTATTTT. The encoded protein is CASSLERGPGEQYF. The variable domain in full, completed from reference TRBV11-2 and TRBJ2-3, reads EAGVAQSPRYKIIEKRQSVAFWCNPISGHATLYWYQQILGQGPKLLIQFQNNGVVDDSQLPKDRFSAERLKGVDSTLKIQPAKLEDSAVYLCASSLERGPGEQYFGPGTRLTVL.

The rearrangement links TRBV29-1 to TRBJ2-3, with TRBD2 as a possible D gene (6 bases). Germline V gene lookup returns CDR1 SQVTM and CDR2 ANQGSEA. This CDR3 has 13 residues. The chain's CDR3 is CSFDELAADTQYF. The DNA of the CDR3 is TGCAGTTTTGACGAACTAGCAGCAGATACGCAGTATTTT.

Concerning this clonotype: Compared with germline, one end of the junction differs, possibly owing to a read error. CDR3 region: CASNLERGGVAMQYF. The CDR3 DNA reads as TGTGCCAGCAACTTAGAGAGGGGCGGAGTAGCGATGCAGTACTTC. The chain couples TRBV11-2 to TRBJ2-7; D may match TRBD1 or TRBD2 (5 bases each). This CDR3 is built from 15 residues. Germline values: CDR1 SGHAT, CDR2 FQNNGV.

Details on this clonotype: A read error may produce the germline difference seen at one junction end. This chain connects TRBV11-1 to TRBJ2-2; TRBD1 might be the D (6 bases). This CDR3 contains 17 residues. Germline CDR1 is SGHAT and CDR2 is FQDESV (reference sequence). The CDR3 DNA is TGTGCTAGCAGGGGTAGAACGGGATCCGCGAACATCGGGGAGCTGTTTTTT. It translates to CASRGRTGSANIGELFF.

This sequence joins TRBV11-2 and TRBJ1-3; D unclear. This CDR3 region has 14 residues. Trimming took 11 bases from V and 3 from J, leaving 17 bases between them. Germline V CDR1 and CDR2: SGHAT, FQNNGV. CDR3 loop: CAGCSGRGGNTIYF. CDR3 coding DNA: TGTGCCGGCTGCTCAGGCCGGGGTGGAAACACCATATATTTT.

This clonotype was counted once. Given the absence of the conserved phenylalanine or tryptophan at the CDR3 end, a read error is likely. The chain employs TRBV11-2 and TRBJ2-7; TRBD2 matches at 7 bases. Trimming took 2 bases from V and 7 from J; bases not matched to a gene: 11. This CDR3 has 15 amino acids. Germline CDR1 reads SGHAT; CDR2 reads FQNNGV. The CDR3 spells CASSLNAGAFSEQYS. The CDR3 DNA reads TGTGCCAGCAGCTTAAACGCGGGAGCCTTTAGTGAGCAGTACTCC.

This clonotype was recorded a few times. The chain carries TRBV12-3 or TRBV12-4 and TRBJ2-5, with TRBD1 as a possible D gene (5 bases). The germline V and J ends were trimmed by 6 bases and 5 bases, with 16 bases remaining between them. The CDR3 spans 14 residues. The CDR3 loop is CASSHQGLRETQYF. In DNA, the CDR3 is TGTGCCAGCAGCCACCAGGGATTGCGGGAGACCCAGTACTTC.

The chain carries TRBV11-2 and TRBJ1-1; maybe TRBD1 (5 bases). The CDR3 runs 15 residues. The V end lost 1 base, the J end lost 5 bases, and 14 bases lay between the germline ends. Germline CDR1 is SGHAT and CDR2 is FQNNGV. CDR3 in DNA: TGTGCCAGCAGCTTAGTAGTGGCAGGGACTACTGAAGCTTTCTTT. Its translation: CASSLVVAGTTEAFF. The full variable domain, in which reference TRBV11-2 and TRBJ1-1 provide the parts outside the CDR3, is EAGVAQSPRYKIIEKRQSVAFWCNPISGHATLYWYQQILGQGPKLLIQFQNNGVVDDSQLPKDRFSAERLKGVDSTLKIQPAKLEDSAVYLCASSLVVAGTTEAFFGQGTRLTVV.

As concerns this clonotype: The CDR3 ends on some other residue instead of the conserved phenylalanine or tryptophan, so this is likely a read error. V usage is TRBV11-2 and J usage is TRBJ1-5, with D unresolved. The germline V gene encodes CDR1 SGHAT and CDR2 FQNNGV. CDR3 length: 13 residues. CDR3 sequence: CASSLEGNHPQHL. CDR3 DNA: TGCGCCAGCAGCTTAGAAGGGAATCACCCCCAGCATTTG.

Concerning this clonotype: Compared with germline, one end of the junction differs, possibly owing to a read error. The V and J genes are TRBV10-2 and TRBJ2-7; D gene uncertain. The length of the CDR3 is 15 residues. CDR1 WSHSY and CDR2 SAAADI come from the germline V gene. CDR3 DNA: TGCGCCAGCAGTGAGCTGGGCAGGATGGTCTACAAGCAGTACTTC. Amino acid sequence: CASSELGRMVYKQYF.

As regards this clonotype: The junction and the germline gene differ at one end; a read error may be behind it. The gene calls are TRBV11-1 and TRBJ2-1; no reliable D call. Germline CDR1 SGHAT, CDR2 FQDESV (reference sequence). The CDR3 covers 13 residues. CDR3 sequence reads: CANSFGTDDEQFF. In nucleotides, the CDR3 is TGCGCCAACAGCTTCGGCACGGATGATGAGCAGTTCTTC.

Regarding this clonotype: This CDR3 fails to terminate in the conserved phenylalanine or tryptophan, so it likely reflects a read error. The DNA is left out, because the CDR3 cannot be placed on it with certainty; the CDR3 is given as TCRdb lists it. V usage is TRBV12-3 or TRBV12-4 and J usage is TRBJ1-6; the D call of TRBD1 is as the table states it, not checked on the DNA. The CDR3 contains 16 residues when both ends are counted. CDR3 residues: CASSGTGGIQNSPPHI.

This clonotype qualifies as large. The V gene is TRBV11-2, the J gene TRBJ2-1, with 11 nucleotides matching TRBD2. This CDR3 spans 16 amino acids. Per the germline V gene, CDR1 is SGHAT and CDR2 is FQNNGV. Trimming removed 5 bases from V and 2 bases from J; junction bases left unmatched: 5. The CDR3, as DNA: TGTGCCAGCAGCCCCCGACTAGCGGGAACCTACAATGAGCAGTTCTTC. It codes for CASSPRLAGTYNEQFF.

To note about this clonotype: A much larger clone differs by one base, so this may be a read error. The chain uses TRBV10-2 and TRBJ2-5; 9 bases match TRBD2. This CDR3 contains 19 residues. V dropped 6 bases and J dropped 4; count of bases not matched to a gene: 21. CDR1 and CDR2 (germline): WSHSY, SAAADI. The chain's CDR3 is CASRPGRQGRPAGGETQYF. The CDR3 bases are TGCGCCAGCAGGCCTGGACGGCAGGGCCGACCAGCGGGAGGAGAGACCCAGTACTTC.

Notes on this clonotype: One junction end disagrees with the germline gene, perhaps due to a read error. V and J are TRBV11-2 and TRBJ2-1; D might be TRBD2 (5 bases). Germline CDR1 is SGHAT and CDR2 is FQNNGV. The CDR3 covers 17 residues. CDR3 nucleotide sequence: TGCGCCAGCAGCTCTGGTCAATCTGCGGCGGGCCTACCGGTGCAGTTCTTC. It specifies CASSSGQSAAGLPVQFF.

This clonotype was detected ten times or more. The chain combines TRBV7-8 with TRBJ1-3; D remains unclear. This CDR3 has 15 amino acids. The germline V gene encodes CDR1 SGHVS and CDR2 FQNEAQ. The germline V and J ends were trimmed by 1 base and 1 base, with 8 bases remaining between them. CDR3 loop: CASSLGTVSGNTIYF. The DNA of the CDR3 is TGTGCCAGCAGCTTAGGGACCGTTTCTGGAAACACCATATATTTT.